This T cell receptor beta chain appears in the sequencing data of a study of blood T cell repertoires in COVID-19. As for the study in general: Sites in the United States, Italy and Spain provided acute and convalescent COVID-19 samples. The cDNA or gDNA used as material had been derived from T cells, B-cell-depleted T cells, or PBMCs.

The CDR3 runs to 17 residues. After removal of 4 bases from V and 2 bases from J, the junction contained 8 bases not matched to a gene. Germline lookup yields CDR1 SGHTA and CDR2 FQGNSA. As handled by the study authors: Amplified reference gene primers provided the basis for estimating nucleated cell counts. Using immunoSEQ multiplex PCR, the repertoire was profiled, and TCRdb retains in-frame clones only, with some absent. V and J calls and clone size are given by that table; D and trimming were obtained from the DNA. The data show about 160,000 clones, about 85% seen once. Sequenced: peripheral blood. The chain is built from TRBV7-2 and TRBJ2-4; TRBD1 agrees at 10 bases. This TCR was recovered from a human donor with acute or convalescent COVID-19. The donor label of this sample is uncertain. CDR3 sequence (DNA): TGTGCCAGCAGCTCTAGAAGACAGGGGGCGACCAAAAACATTCAGTACTTC. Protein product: CASSSRRQGATKNIQYF.